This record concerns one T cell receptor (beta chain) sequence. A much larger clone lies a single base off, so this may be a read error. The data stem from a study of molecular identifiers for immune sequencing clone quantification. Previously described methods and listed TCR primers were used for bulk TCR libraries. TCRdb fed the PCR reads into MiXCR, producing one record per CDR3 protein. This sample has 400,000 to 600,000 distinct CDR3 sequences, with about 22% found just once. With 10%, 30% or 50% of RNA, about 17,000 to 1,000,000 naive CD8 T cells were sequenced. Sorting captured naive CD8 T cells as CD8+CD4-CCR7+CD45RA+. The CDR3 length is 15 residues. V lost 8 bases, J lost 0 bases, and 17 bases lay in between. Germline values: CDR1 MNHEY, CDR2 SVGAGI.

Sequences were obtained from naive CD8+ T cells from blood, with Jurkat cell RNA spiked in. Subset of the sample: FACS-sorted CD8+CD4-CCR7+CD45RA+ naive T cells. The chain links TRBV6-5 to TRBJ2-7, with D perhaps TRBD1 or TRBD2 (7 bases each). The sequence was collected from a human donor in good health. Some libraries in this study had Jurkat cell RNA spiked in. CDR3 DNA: TGTGCCAGCGGTTCAGGGGGGGGAAGCTCCTACGAGCAGTACTTC. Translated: CASGSGGGSSYEQYF.